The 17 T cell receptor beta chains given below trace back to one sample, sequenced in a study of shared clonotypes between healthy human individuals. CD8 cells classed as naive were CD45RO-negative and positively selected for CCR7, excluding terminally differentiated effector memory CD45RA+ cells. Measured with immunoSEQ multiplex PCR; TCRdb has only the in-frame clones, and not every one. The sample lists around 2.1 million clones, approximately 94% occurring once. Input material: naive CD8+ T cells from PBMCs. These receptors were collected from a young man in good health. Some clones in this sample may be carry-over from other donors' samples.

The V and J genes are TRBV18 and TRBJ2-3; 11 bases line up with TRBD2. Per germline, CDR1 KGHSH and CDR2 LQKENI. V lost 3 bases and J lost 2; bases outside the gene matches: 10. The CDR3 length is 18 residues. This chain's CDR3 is CASSPSNQGLAATDTQYF. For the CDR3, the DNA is TGTGCCAGCTCACCCTCGAACCAGGGACTAGCGGCCACAGATACGCAGTATTTT. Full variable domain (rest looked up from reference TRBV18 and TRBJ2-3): NAGVMQNPRHLVRRRGQEARLRCSPMKGHSHVYWYRQLPEEGLKFMVYLQKENIIDESGMPKERFSAEFPKEGPSILRIQQVVRGDSAAYFCASSPSNQGLAATDTQYFGPGTRLTVL.

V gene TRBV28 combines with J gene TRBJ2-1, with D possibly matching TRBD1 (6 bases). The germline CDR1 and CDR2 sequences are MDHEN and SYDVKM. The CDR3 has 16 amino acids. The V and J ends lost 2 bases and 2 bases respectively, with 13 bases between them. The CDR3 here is CASSLGQGFAYNEQFF. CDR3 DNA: TGTGCCAGCAGTTTAGGCCAGGGGTTTGCCTACAATGAGCAGTTCTTC.

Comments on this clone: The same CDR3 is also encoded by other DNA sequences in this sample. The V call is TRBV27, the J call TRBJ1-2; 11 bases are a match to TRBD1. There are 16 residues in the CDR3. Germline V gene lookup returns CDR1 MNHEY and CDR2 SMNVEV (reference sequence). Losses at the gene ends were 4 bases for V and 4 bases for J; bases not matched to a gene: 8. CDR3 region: CASSSRTGGAGYGYTF. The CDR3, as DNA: TGTGCCAGCAGTTCCCGGACAGGGGGCGCGGGCTATGGCTACACCTTC.

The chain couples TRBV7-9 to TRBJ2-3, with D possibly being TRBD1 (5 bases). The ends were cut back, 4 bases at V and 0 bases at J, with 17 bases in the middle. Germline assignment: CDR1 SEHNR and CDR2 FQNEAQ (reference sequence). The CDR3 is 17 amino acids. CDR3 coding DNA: TGTGCCAGCAGCTCCACCGCGACAGCCTTGAGCACAGATACGCAGTATTTT. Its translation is CASSSTATALSTDTQYF.

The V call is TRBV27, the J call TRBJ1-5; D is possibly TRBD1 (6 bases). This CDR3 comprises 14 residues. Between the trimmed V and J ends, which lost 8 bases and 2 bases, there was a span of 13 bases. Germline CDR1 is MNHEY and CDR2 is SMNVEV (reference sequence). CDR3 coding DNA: TGTGCCAGCCGGCCCAGGGGCGGCAATCAGCCCCAGCATTTT. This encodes CASRPRGGNQPQHF.

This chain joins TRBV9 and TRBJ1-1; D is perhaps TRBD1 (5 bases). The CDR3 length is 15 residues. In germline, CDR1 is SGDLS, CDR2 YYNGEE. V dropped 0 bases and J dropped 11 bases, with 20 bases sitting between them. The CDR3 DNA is TGTGCCAGCAGCGTAGTAAAGGGGCCTGGAATTGAGGCTTTCTTT. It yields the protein CASSVVKGPGIEAFF. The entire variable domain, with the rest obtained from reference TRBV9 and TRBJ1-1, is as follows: DSGVTQTPKHLITATGQRVTLRCSPRSGDLSVYWYQQSLDQGLQFLIQYYNGEERAKGNILERFSAQQFPDLHSELNLSSLELGDSALYFCASSVVKGPGIEAFFGQGTRLTVV.

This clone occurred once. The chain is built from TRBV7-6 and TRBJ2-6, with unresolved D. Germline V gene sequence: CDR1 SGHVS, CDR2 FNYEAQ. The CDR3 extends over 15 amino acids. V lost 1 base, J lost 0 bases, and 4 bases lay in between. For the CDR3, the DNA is TGTGCCAGCAGCTTAGAGGTCTCTGGGGCCAACGTCCTGACTTTC. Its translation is CASSLEVSGANVLTF.

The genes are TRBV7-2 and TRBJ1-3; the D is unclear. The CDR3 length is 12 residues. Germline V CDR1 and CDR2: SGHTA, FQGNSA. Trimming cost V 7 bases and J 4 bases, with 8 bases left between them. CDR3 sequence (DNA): TGTGCCAGCACCGTTCACGGAAACACCATATATTTT. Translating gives CASTVHGNTIYF.

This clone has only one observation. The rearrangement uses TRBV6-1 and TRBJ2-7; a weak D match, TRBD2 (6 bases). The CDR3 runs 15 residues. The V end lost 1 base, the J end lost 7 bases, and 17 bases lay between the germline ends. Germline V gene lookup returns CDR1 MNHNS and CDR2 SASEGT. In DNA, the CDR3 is TGTGCCAGCAGTGAAGGGGGAGGCCACCCCGGGGAGCAGTACTTC. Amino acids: CASSEGGGHPGEQYF.

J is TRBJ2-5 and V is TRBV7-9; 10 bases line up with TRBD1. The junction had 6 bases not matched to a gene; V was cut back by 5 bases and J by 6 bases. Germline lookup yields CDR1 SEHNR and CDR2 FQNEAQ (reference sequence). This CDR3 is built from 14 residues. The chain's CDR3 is CASSPRQGAKTQYF. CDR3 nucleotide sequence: TGTGCCAGCAGCCCCCGACAGGGGGCTAAGACCCAGTACTTC.

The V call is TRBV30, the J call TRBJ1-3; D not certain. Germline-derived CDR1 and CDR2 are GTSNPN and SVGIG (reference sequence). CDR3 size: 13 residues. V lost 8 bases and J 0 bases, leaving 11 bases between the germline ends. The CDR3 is CAILTYSGNTIYF. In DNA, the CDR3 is TGTGCCATCCTAACCTACTCTGGAAACACCATATATTTT.

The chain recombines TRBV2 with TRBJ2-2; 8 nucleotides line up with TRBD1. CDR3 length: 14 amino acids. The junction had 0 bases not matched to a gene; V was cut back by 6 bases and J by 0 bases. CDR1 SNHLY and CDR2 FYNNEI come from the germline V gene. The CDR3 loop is CASRDRANTGELFF. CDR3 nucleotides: TGTGCCAGCAGGGACAGGGCGAACACCGGGGAGCTGTTTTTT.

CDR3 protein: CASIWNTGELFF. The CDR3, as DNA: TGTGCCAGCATTTGGAACACCGGGGAGCTGTTTTTT. The chain couples TRBV6-6 to TRBJ2-2; D not resolved. With 7 bases removed from V and 1 base from J, the gap between germline ends came to 4 bases. Germline loops: CDR1 MNHNY, CDR2 SVGAGI (reference sequence). The CDR3 runs 12 residues.

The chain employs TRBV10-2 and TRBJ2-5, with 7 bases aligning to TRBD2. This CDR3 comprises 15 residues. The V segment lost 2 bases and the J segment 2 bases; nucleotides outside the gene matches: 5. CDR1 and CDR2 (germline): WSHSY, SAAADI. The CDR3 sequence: CASSETLAPQETQYF. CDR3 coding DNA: TGCGCCAGCAGTGAGACACTAGCGCCTCAAGAGACCCAGTACTTC.

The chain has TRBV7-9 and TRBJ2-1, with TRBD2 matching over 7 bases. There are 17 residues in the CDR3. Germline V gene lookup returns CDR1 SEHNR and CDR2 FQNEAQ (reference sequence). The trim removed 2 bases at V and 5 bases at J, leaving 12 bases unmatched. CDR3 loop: CASSLRGKAGFHNEQFF. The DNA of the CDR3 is TGTGCCAGCAGCTTAAGGGGAAAAGCGGGGTTCCACAATGAGCAGTTCTTC.

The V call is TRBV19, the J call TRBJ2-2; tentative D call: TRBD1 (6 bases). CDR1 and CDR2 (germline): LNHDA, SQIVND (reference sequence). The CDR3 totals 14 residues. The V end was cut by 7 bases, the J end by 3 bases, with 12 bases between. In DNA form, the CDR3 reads TGTGCCAGTACCACGACAGGATACACCGGGGAGCTGTTTTTT. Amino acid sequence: CASTTTGYTGELFF.

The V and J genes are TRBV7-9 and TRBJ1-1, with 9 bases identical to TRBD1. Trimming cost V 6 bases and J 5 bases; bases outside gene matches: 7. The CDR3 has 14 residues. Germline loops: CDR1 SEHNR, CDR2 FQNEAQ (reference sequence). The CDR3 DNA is TGTGCCAGCAGGGAGGGGACAGGGTGGACTGAAGCTTTCTTT. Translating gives CASREGTGWTEAFF.